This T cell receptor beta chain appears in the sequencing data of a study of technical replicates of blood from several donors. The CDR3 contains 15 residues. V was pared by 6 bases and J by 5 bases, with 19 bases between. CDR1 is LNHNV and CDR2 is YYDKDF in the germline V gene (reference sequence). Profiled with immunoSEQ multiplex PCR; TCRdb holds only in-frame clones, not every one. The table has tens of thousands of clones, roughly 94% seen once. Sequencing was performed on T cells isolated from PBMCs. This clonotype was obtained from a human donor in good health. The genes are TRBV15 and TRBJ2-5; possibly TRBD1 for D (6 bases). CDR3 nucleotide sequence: TGTGCCACCAGAAGATTGGACAGAGATCTCGAGACCCAGTACTTC. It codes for CATRRLDRDLETQYF.